A single sample is the source of the 20 T cell receptor beta chains below, sequenced in a study of blood T cell repertoires in COVID-19. The method was immunoSEQ multiplex PCR; TCRdb's version includes in-frame clones alone and lacks a portion of them. The sample lists around 15,000 clones, around 80% occurring once. The sequenced sample was peripheral blood. These receptors originate from a human donor in a cohort sampled during active COVID-19.

The rearrangement joins TRBV15 to TRBJ2-5, with 7 bases that match TRBD1. CDR3 length: 15 amino acids. V dropped 3 bases and J dropped 5; count of bases not matched to a gene: 9. Germline CDR1 and CDR2: LNHNV and YYDKDF (reference sequence). The CDR3 region is CATSRTGSLWETQYF. In DNA form, the CDR3 reads TGTGCCACCAGCAGGACAGGGTCTTTGTGGGAGACCCAGTACTTC.

The J gene is TRBJ2-3, the V gene TRBV11-2; D is uncertain. The CDR3 loop spans 17 amino acids. V was clipped by 4 bases and J by 2 bases, with 19 bases between them. Looked up from germline, CDR1 is SGHAT and CDR2 is FQNNGV. CDR3 region: CASSSLRGRHITDTQYF. The DNA of the CDR3 is TGTGCCAGCAGCTCACTCCGTGGCCGACACATCACAGATACGCAGTATTTT.

The CDR3 sequence: CASSPPGTRIGATQYF. In nucleotides, the CDR3 is TGTGCCAGCAGCCCCCCTGGGACAAGGATCGGAGCGACCCAGTACTTC. The chain has TRBV5-4 and TRBJ2-5, with a weak D call TRBD1 (6 bases). This CDR3 region has 16 residues. Trimming took 4 bases from V and 7 from J, leaving 23 bases between them. Germline loops: CDR1 SGHNT, CDR2 YYREEE (reference sequence).

The count of this clone is one. The chain carries TRBV7-3 and TRBJ2-5; D not certain. This CDR3 contains 15 residues. V lost 3 bases, J lost 7 bases, and 18 bases lay in between. Germline V CDR1 and CDR2: SGHTA, FQGTGA. CDR3 nucleotide sequence: TGTGCCAGCAGCTTGGGTGCCTCTCCCACGGGGACCCAGTACTTC. This sequence encodes CASSLGASPTGTQYF.

V usage is TRBV28 and J usage is TRBJ2-3; possible D gene TRBD2, 6 bases. V lost 1 base, J lost 3 bases, and 11 bases lay in between. Germline V CDR1 and CDR2: MDHEN, SYDVKM. The CDR3 loop spans 15 amino acids. DNA of the CDR3: TGTGCCAGCAGTTTATCGAGCCTAGCGACAGATACGCAGTATTTT. Amino acids: CASSLSSLATDTQYF. The variable domain in full, with the rest retrieved from reference TRBV28 and TRBJ2-3, is DVKVTQSSRYLVKRTGEKVFLECVQDMDHENMFWYRQDPGLGLRLIYFSYDVKMKEKGDIPEGYSVSREKKERFSLILESASTNQTSMYLCASSLSSLATDTQYFGPGTRLTVL.

The gene calls are TRBV4-1 and TRBJ2-1; D is unresolved. Trimming left V 2 bases short and J 9 bases short, with 8 bases between. CDR1 and CDR2 from the germline V gene are MGHRA and YSYEKL. There are 12 residues in the CDR3. The CDR3 nucleotides are TGCGCCAGCAGCCAACGTGCCAGTGAGCAGTTCTTC. Protein: CASSQRASEQFF.

The CDR3 DNA reads TGTGCCAGTAGTAAGGATGGGAGCTCTGGGGCCAACGTCCTGACTTTC. It specifies CASSKDGSSGANVLTF. This chain uses TRBV19 with TRBJ2-6, with D possibly matching TRBD2 (5 bases). The CDR3 loop spans 16 amino acids. Germline CDR1 and CDR2: LNHDA and SQIVND (reference sequence). With 4 bases removed from V and 0 bases from J, the gap between germline ends came to 10 bases.

V and J are TRBV11-2 and TRBJ2-3; possible D gene TRBD2, 5 bases. V lost 8 bases and J lost 0, with 12 bases in between. This CDR3 region has 14 residues. Germline V lookup: CDR1 SGHAT, CDR2 FQNNGV. CDR3 sequence: CASEAAFSTDTQYF. The CDR3 DNA reads TGTGCCAGCGAAGCGGCGTTTAGCACAGATACGCAGTATTTT.

The genes are TRBV7-2 and TRBJ1-1; D remains ambiguous. V shed 8 bases and J shed 8 bases, with 12 bases lying between them. Germline V gives CDR1 SGHTA, CDR2 FQGNSA. CDR3 size: 11 residues. The CDR3 DNA sequence: TGTGCCAGCTTTCAAGGGAGCGAAGCTTTCTTT. Amino acids: CASFQGSEAFF.

The V and J genes are TRBV6-1 and TRBJ1-4; TRBD1 aligns across 9 bases. CDR3 length equals 16 residues. The germline V gene has CDR1 MNHNS and CDR2 SASEGT. J lost 6 bases, V lost 3 bases, and 8 bases had no gene match. This chain's CDR3 is CASSDPYRGRDEKLFF. CDR3 nucleotides: TGTGCCAGCAGTGACCCCTACAGGGGGCGGGATGAAAAACTGTTTTTT.

This clone appeared a single time. CDR3 loop: CAISKGYGANTEAFF. CDR3 DNA sequence: TGTGCCATCTCGAAGGGGTACGGAGCGAACACTGAAGCTTTCTTT. The rearrangement uses TRBV10-3 and TRBJ1-1; D is possibly TRBD1 (5 bases). The CDR3 runs 15 residues. Trimming removed 8 bases from V and 1 base from J, with 17 bases in between. Germline V CDR1 and CDR2: ENHRY, SYGVKD.

The V call is TRBV19, the J call TRBJ2-1, with 9 bases fitting TRBD2. Germline CDR1 and CDR2: LNHDA and SQIVND (reference sequence). The J segment lost 9 bases and the V segment lost 7 bases, leaving 13 bases of the junction unmatched. The CDR3 length is 15 residues. Here the CDR3 DNA reads TGTGCCAGTACCGACGGGGGCGGGGGGGCACTTGAGCAGTTCTTC. Translating gives CASTDGGGGALEQFF.

This chain uses TRBV7-2 with TRBJ2-3, with a tentative D call TRBD2 (5 bases). V was trimmed by 0 bases and J by 7 bases, leaving 8 bases between them. This CDR3 is 13 amino acids long. CDR1 SGHTA and CDR2 FQGNSA come from the germline V gene. The CDR3 sequence is CASSLAGANTQYF. The DNA for the CDR3 is TGTGCCAGCAGCTTAGCGGGAGCAAATACGCAGTATTTT.

Only a few counts were recorded for this clone. The J gene is TRBJ2-7, the V gene TRBV3-1 (or the pseudogene TRBV3-2), with TRBD1 matching 7 bases. Germline V gene sequence: CDR1 LGHDT, CDR2 YNNKEL (reference sequence). The CDR3 contains 13 residues. Trimming cost V 4 bases and J 6 bases; bases outside gene matches: 6. CDR3 nucleotides: TGTGCCAGCAGCCGAGACGACAGGGTCGAGCAGTACTTC. Translating gives CASSRDDRVEQYF.

Only one count was recorded for this clone. The V gene is TRBV28, the J gene TRBJ1-4; 9 nucleotides line up with TRBD1. Germline loops: CDR1 MDHEN, CDR2 SYDVKM. Trimming removed 6 bases from V and 8 bases from J; junction bases left unmatched: 10. The CDR3 loop spans 15 amino acids. CDR3 nucleotide sequence: TGTGCCAGCAGCGGTTCACAGGGGGCAGGGGAAAAACTGTTTTTT. This gives the protein CASSGSQGAGEKLFF.

The chain is built from TRBV10-1 and TRBJ2-5; 7 bases agree with TRBD1. Looked up from germline, CDR1 is WNHNN and CDR2 is SYGVQD (reference sequence). This CDR3 comprises 16 residues. CDR3 loop: CVQCRCQGVAQETQYF. The DNA of the CDR3 is TGCGTCCAATGCCGCTGCCAGGGGGTCGCACAAGAGACCCAGTACTTC.

The chain has TRBV7-8 and TRBJ2-3; unclear D gene. The germline CDR1 and CDR2 sequences are SGHVS and FQNEAQ. The V end was cut by 8 bases, the J end by 2 bases, with 11 bases between. CDR3 length: 13 residues. The CDR3 sequence is CASFPMATDTQYF. The CDR3 DNA follows: TGTGCCAGCTTTCCGATGGCCACAGATACGCAGTATTTT.

The gene calls are TRBV2 and TRBJ2-3; unclear D gene. Germline V gene sequence: CDR1 SNHLY, CDR2 FYNNEI. V lost 5 bases and J 2 bases, leaving 5 bases between the germline ends. This CDR3 region has 12 residues. The chain's CDR3 is CASSYYTDTQYF. CDR3 DNA sequence: TGTGCCAGCAGTTACTACACAGATACGCAGTATTTT.

This clone was observed a single time. The chain's CDR3 is CASSGGQGPQYF. Here the CDR3 DNA reads TGTGCCAGTAGTGGAGGACAGGGACCGCAGTATTTT. The gene calls are TRBV19 and TRBJ2-3; TRBD1 aligns across 8 bases. The CDR3 sequence is 12 residues long. V shed 5 bases and J 10 bases; nucleotides not matched to a gene: 5. From germline, CDR1 is LNHDA and CDR2 SQIVND (reference sequence).

This chain connects TRBV10-3 to TRBJ2-5, with D maybe TRBD1 (6 bases). Germline-derived CDR1 and CDR2 are ENHRY and SYGVKD. The CDR3 contains 15 residues. The germline V and J ends were trimmed by 11 bases and 2 bases, with 21 bases remaining between them. The CDR3 nucleotides are TGTGCCGCCGCCGGGACACGAAGCTTACAAGAGACCCAGTACTTC. It yields the protein CAAAGTRSLQETQYF.